This TCR beta chain was retrieved from a study of blood T cell repertoires in COVID-19. This clone showed up just once. Those who participated ranged in age from 18 to 89 years and resided in 20 to 25 US areas. In the authors' methods: Amplification of reference gene primers provided the estimated nucleated cell counts. Here immunoSEQ multiplex PCR was the method, and the copy in TCRdb shows in-frame clones only, minus some. V, J and clone size were drawn from that table, and D and trimming were deduced from the DNA. The sample has 130,000 or so clones; around 84% are singletons. The germline gives CDR1 SGHRS, CDR2 YFSETQ. The CDR3 has 15 residues. Trimming took 4 bases from V and 5 from J, leaving 18 bases between them.

Specimen: PBMCs or T cells enriched from blood (not recorded which). The clonotype was recovered from a man in his forties with acute COVID-19. This chain joins TRBV5-1 and TRBJ1-2; weak D call: TRBD1 (6 bases). CDR3 loop: CASSQRGALPYGYTF. The CDR3 coding sequence is TGCGCCAGCAGCCAACGGGGGGCACTCCCTTATGGCTACACCTTC. Complete variable domain (other parts from reference TRBV5-1 and TRBJ1-2): KAGVTQTPRYLIKTRGQQVTLSCSPISGHRSVSWYQQTPGQGLQFLFEYFSETQRNKGNFPGRFSGRQFSNSRSEMNVSTLELGDSALYLCASSQRGALPYGYTFGSGTRLTVV.